The clone carrying this T cell receptor beta chain showed up many times. What it binds is not known. Germline V gene lookup returns CDR1 SGHVS and CDR2 FNYEAQ. Deletions cut 2 bases from V and 5 bases from J, with 7 bases between. The length of the CDR3 is 12 residues. This record belongs to a study of T cell repertoires in cytomegalovirus infection. General study findings and limits: The study identified carriers of CMV plus the relevant HLA from cumulative public TCR beta family frequency.

MiXCR, run by TCRdb on the reads, gives a single entry per CDR3 protein. The sample has some 800,000 distinct CDR3 sequences, 32% seen once. The specimen comprised cultured CD8+ T cells from PBMCs, sampled from culture after CMV antigen stimulation. The rearrangement joins TRBV7-6 to TRBJ2-7; D remains ambiguous. The TCR sequence derives from a human donor in good health (CMV status not recorded). Some clones in this sample may be carry-over from other donors' samples. The DNA for the CDR3 is TGTGCCAGCAGCTTAAGGTCGAACGAGCAGTACTTC. Encoded protein: CASSLRSNEQYF.